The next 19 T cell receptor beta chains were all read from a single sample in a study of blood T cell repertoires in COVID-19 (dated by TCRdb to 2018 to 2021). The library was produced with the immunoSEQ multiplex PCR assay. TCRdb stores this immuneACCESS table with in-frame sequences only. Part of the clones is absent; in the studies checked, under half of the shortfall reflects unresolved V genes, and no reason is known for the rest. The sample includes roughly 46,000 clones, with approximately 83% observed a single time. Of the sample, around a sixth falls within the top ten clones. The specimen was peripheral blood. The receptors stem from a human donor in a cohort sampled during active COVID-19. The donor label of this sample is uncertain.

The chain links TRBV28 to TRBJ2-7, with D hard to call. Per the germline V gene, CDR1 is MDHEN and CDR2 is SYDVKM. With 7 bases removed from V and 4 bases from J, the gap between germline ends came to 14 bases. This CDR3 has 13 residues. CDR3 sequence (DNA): TGTGCCAGCACTAAATCTTGGTTGTACGAGCAGTACTTC. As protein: CASTKSWLYEQYF.

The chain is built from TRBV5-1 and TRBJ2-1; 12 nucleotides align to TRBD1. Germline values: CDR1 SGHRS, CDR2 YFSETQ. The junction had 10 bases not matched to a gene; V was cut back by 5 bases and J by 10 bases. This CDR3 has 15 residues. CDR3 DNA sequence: TGCGCCAGCAGAATGCCGGGACAGGGGGCCGGGGAGCAGTTCTTC. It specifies CASRMPGQGAGEQFF.

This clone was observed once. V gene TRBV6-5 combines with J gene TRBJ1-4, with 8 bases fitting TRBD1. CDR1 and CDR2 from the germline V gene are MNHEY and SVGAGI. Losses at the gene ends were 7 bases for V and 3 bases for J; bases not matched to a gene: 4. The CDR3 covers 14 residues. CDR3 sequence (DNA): TGTGCCAGCACAAGACAGGGGCCTAATGAAAAACTGTTTTTT. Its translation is CASTRQGPNEKLFF.

CDR3 residues: CASSVRASDRVDGYTF. DNA for the CDR3: TGTGCCAGCAGCGTAAGAGCATCGGACAGGGTGGATGGCTACACCTTC. J is TRBJ1-2 and V is TRBV9; TRBD1 matches at 8 bases. V trimming: 1 base; J trimming: 6 bases; junction bases outside the gene matches: 11. The CDR3 runs 16 residues. CDR1 SGDLS and CDR2 YYNGEE come from the germline V gene.

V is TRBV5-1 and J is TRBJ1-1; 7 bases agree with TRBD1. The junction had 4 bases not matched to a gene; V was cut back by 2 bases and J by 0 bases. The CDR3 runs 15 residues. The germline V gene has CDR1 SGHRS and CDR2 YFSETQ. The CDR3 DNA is TGCGCCAGCAGCTTCGACAGGGCGATGAACACTGAAGCTTTCTTT. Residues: CASSFDRAMNTEAFF.

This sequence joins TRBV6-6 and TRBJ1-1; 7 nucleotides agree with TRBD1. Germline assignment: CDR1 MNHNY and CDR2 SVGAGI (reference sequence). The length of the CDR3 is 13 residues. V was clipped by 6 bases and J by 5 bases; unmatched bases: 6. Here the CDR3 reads CASSDDRVTEAFF. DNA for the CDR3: TGTGCCAGCAGCGACGACAGGGTTACTGAAGCTTTCTTT.

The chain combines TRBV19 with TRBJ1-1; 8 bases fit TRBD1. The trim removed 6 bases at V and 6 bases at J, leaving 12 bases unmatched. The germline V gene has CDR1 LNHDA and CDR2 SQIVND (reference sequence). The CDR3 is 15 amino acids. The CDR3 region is CASSGQGPHGAEAFF. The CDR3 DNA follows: TGTGCCAGTAGCGGACAGGGACCTCATGGGGCTGAAGCTTTCTTT.

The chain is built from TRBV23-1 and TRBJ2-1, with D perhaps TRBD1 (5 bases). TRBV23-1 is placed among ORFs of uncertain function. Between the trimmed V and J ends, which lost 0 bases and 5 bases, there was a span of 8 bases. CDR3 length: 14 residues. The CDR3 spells CASSQSSGHNEQFF. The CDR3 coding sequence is TGCGCCAGCAGTCAATCCTCAGGGCACAATGAGCAGTTCTTC.

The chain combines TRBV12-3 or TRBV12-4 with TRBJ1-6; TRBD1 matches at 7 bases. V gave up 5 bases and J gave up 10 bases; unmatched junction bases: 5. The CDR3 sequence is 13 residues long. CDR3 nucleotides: TGTGCCAGCAGTCTTACAGGGGTCTCACCCCTCCACTTT. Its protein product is CASSLTGVSPLHF.

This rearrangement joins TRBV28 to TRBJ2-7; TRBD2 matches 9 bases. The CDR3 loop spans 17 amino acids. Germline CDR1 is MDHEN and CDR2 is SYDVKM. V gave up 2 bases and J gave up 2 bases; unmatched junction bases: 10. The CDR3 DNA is TGTGCCAGCAGTTTAAGACTAGCGGACCTAAGGGCCTACGAGCAGTACTTC. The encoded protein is CASSLRLADLRAYEQYF.

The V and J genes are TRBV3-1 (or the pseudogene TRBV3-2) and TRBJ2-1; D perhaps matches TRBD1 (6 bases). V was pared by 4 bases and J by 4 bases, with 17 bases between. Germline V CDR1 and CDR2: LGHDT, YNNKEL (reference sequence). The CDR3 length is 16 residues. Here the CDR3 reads CASSPLGQGTYNEQFF. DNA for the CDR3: TGTGCCAGCAGCCCGCTGGGGCAGGGGACATACAATGAGCAGTTCTTC.

The CDR3: CASNGKGYGYTF. The DNA of the CDR3 is TGTGCCAGCAACGGGAAAGGCTATGGCTACACCTTC. This chain uses TRBV2 with TRBJ1-2; D ambiguous. Per germline, CDR1 SNHLY and CDR2 FYNNEI. Trimming shortened V by 7 bases and J by 4 bases, and 10 bases separated the two germline ends. The CDR3 spans 12 residues.

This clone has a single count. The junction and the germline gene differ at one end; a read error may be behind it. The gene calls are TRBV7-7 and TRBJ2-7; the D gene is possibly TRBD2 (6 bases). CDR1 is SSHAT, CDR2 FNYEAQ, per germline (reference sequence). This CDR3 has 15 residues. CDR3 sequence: CASSAGTGETYEQYF. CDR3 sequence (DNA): TGTGCTAGCAGCGCGGGGACGGGGGAAACCTACGAGCAGTACTTC.

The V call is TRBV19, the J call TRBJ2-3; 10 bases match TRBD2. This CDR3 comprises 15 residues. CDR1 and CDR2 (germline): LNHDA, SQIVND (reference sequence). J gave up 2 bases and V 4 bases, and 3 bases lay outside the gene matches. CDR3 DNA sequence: TGTGCCAGTAGTACCCTAGCGGGGGCCACAGATACGCAGTATTTT. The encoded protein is CASSTLAGATDTQYF. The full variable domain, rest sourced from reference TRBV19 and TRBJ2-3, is DGGITQSPKYLFRKEGQNVTLSCEQNLNHDAMYWYRQDPGQGLRLIYYSQIVNDFQKGDIAEGYSVSREKKESFPLTVTSAQKNPTAFYLCASSTLAGATDTQYFGPGTRLTVL.

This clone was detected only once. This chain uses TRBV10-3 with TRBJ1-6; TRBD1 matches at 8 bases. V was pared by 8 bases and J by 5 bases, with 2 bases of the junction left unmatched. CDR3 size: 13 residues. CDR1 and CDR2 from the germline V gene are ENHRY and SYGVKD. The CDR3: CAIQDRDNSPLHF. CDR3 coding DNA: TGTGCCATCCAGGACAGGGATAATTCACCCCTCCACTTT.

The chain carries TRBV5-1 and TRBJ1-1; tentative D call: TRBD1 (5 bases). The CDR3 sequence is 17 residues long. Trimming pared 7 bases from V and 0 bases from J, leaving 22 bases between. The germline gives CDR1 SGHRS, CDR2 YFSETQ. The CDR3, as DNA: TGCGCCAGCCTCGGTGGGCAGGGCTCGACCTTGAACACTGAAGCTTTCTTT. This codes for CASLGGQGSTLNTEAFF. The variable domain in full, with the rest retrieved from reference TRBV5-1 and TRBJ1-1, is KAGVTQTPRYLIKTRGQQVTLSCSPISGHRSVSWYQQTPGQGLQFLFEYFSETQRNKGNFPGRFSGRQFSNSRSEMNVSTLELGDSALYLCASLGGQGSTLNTEAFFGQGTRLTVV.

The chain's CDR3 is CASSQAHPGTGAGYEQYF. The CDR3 DNA is TGCGCCAGCAGCCAAGCCCACCCCGGGACAGGGGCGGGATACGAGCAGTACTTC. The chain recombines TRBV4-1 with TRBJ2-7, with 10 nucleotides matching TRBD1. V lost 1 base to trimming and J lost 4 bases; unmatched junction nucleotides: 13. Germline CDR1 reads MGHRA; CDR2 reads YSYEKL. This CDR3 is 18 amino acids long.

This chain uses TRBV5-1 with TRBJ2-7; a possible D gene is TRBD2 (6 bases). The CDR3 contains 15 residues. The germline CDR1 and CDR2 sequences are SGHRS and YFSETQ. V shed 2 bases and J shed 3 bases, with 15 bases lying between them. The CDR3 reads CASSFSAGFLYEQYF. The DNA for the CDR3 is TGCGCCAGCAGCTTCTCTGCGGGGTTCCTCTACGAGCAGTACTTC.

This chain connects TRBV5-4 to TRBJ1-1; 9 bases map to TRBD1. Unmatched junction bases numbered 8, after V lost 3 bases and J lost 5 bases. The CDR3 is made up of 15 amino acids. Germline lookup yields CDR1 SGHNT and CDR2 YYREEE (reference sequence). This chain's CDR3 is CASSWRLTGGTEAFF. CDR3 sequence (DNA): TGTGCCAGCAGCTGGAGACTGACAGGGGGGACTGAAGCTTTCTTT.